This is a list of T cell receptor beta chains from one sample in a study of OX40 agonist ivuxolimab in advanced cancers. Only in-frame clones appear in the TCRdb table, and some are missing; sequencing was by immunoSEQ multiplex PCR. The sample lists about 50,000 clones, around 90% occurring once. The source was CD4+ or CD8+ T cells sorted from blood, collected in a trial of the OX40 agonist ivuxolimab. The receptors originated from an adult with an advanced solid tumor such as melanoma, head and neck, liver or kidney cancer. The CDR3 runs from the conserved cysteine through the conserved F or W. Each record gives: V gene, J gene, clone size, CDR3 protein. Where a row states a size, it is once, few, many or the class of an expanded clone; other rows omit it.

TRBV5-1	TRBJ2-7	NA	CASSREPAMAYEQYF
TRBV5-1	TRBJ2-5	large	CASSPSGGAGETQYF
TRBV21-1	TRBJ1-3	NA	CASSKARWKGGSGNTIYF
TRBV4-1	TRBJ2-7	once	CASSHTPGRALSYEQYF
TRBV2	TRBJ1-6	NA	CASSWTGGVQGNSPLHF
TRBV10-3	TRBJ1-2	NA	CAISEKGTDGYTF
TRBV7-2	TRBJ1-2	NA	CASSPDSYGYTF
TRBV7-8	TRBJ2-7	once	CASSLDELFRRSYEQYF
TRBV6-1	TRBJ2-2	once	CASSEVNTGELFF
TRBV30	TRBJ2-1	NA	CAYHRDRGFF
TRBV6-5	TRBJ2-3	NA	CASGAGLASYTQYF
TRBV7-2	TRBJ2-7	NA	CASSALYEQYF
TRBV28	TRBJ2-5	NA	CASSLGRQETQYF
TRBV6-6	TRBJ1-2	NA	CASSPDRDHSF
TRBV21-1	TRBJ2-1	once	CASSHRDRGRETGNEQFF
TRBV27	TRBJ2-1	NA	CASSSDRENYNEQFF
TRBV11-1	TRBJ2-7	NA	CASSSYTGAYEQYF
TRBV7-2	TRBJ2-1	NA	CASSSPDRQKQFF
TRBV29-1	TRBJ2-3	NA	CSVAPDTQYF
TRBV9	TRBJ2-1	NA	CASSPSVEGEVQFF
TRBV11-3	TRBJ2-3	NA	CASSPQERDTQYF
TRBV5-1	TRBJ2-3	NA	CASSLDGDRRFTDTQYF
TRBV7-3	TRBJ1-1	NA	CASSNTGTANTEAFF
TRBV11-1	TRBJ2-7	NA	CASSSRLLSYEQYF
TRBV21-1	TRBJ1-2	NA	CASSKARGNGYTF
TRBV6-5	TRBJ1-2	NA	CASSYGQRQYGYTF
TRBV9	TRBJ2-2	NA	CASSVGRDANTGELFF
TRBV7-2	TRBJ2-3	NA	CASSLFQRGGLDTQYF
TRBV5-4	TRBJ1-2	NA	CASSSSGTVYGYTF
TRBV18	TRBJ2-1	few	CASSPNEADRGLYNEQFF